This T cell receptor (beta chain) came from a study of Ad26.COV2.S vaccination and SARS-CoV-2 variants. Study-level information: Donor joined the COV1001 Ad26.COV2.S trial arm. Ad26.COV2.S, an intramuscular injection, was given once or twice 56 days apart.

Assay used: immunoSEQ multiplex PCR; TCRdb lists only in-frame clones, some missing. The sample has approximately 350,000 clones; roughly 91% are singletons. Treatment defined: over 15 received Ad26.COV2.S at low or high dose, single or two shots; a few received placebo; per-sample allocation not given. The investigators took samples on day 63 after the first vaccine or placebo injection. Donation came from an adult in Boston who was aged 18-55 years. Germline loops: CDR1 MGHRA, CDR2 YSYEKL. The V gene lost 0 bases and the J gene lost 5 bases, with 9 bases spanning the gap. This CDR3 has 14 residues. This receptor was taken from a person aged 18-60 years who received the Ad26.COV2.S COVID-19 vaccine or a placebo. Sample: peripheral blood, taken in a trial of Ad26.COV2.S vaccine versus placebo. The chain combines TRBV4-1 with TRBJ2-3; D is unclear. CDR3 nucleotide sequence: TGCGCCAGCAGCCAAGATCCAGTTGGAGATACGCAGTATTTT. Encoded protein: CASSQDPVGDTQYF.